This T cell receptor (beta chain) is from a study of cytomegalovirus exposure and HLA in healthy donors. Findings and caveats of the study: Researchers counted some 150 TCR beta chains as cytomegalovirus-associated. In vitro data verified three CMV-associated chains as specific for CMV antigens.

On this clone itself: Its specificity is unknown.

Measured with immunoSEQ multiplex PCR; TCRdb has only the in-frame clones, and not every one. Here the sample spans roughly 120,000 clones, about 82% being singletons. The donors were members of the validation cohort comprising about 120 subjects, separate from the approximately 700-subject first cohort. Sequences were obtained from PBMCs. The TCR was taken from a man between 18 and 29 years old in good health and CMV-seronegative.

The CDR3 reads CASSLGAGRGYTF. The DNA of the CDR3 is TGTGCCAGCAGCTTAGGGGCGGGGCGAGGCTACACCTTC. V and J are TRBV7-8 and TRBJ1-2, with a tentative D call TRBD1 (5 bases). This CDR3 is 13 amino acids long. Germline assignment: CDR1 SGHVS and CDR2 FQNEAQ. The V and J ends lost 1 base and 8 bases respectively, with 11 bases between them.